The TCR beta chain described here comes from a study of Ad26.COV2.S vaccination and SARS-CoV-2 variants. Looking at the study overall: The vaccine Ad26.COV2.S was put into the muscle once, or twice with 56 days between. Study-level findings and limits: Reports say spike-specific CD8+ and CD4+ T cell responses covered substantial breadth after vaccination. Ad26.COV2.S recipients had broader spike-specific TCRs (P = 0.0014). The analyses of TCR breadth and depth may have understated the size of total T cell responses.

Data came from immunoSEQ multiplex PCR; TCRdb stores just in-frame clones and leaves some out. The profile shows 400,000 to 450,000 clones, around 90% of them singletons. As for treatment: 15 to 20 received Ad26.COV2.S at low or high dose, single or two shots; 5 received placebo; per-sample allocation not given. Sampling took place 63 days after the first vaccine or placebo injection. Points on this clone: What it binds is not known.

V was trimmed by 4 bases and J by 6 bases, leaving 10 bases between them. Germline lookup yields CDR1 SQVTM and CDR2 ANQGSEA. The CDR3 contains 11 residues. Sequencing was performed on peripheral blood, taken in a trial of Ad26.COV2.S vaccine versus placebo. The source is a person between 18 and 59 years old who received the Ad26.COV2.S COVID-19 vaccine or a placebo. The chain has TRBV29-1 and TRBJ2-7; no firm D call. CDR3 bases: TGCAGCGTTGGAATTACGGGCGAGCAGTACTTC. It specifies CSVGITGEQYF.